This T cell receptor beta chain was observed in a study of cytomegalovirus exposure and HLA in healthy donors. The CDR3 has 14 residues. Per germline, CDR1 MNHEY and CDR2 SMNVEV (reference sequence). Trimming took 4 bases from V and 5 from J, leaving 15 bases between them. Notes on this clone: Antigen: not known.

Points from the study as a whole: At a 0.05 false discovery rate, a later analysis found roughly 17,000 TCR beta sequences to be associated with HLA alleles.

The PCR used 60 Vbeta and 13 Jbeta primers. Method: immunoSEQ multiplex PCR; TCRdb's copy keeps in-frame clones and lacks some. The data hold over 150,000 clones, with over 65% observed a single time. The chain is built from TRBV27 and TRBJ2-7; D may be TRBD2 (5 bases). The TCR was taken from a woman aged 55-70 years in good health and CMV-seropositive. Sequenced sample: PBMCs. CDR3 sequence (DNA): TGTGCCAGCAGTTCCCCCAGCGGATCGAACGAGCAGTACTTC. Its protein product is CASSSPSGSNEQYF.